Presented here are 21 T cell receptor beta chains from one specimen sequenced in a study of control samples from healthy donors and cancer patients. Clones were read by immunoSEQ multiplex PCR, and TCRdb kept only the in-frame ones, dropping some. This sample has under 150,000 clones, with 75% to 90% found just once. What was sequenced was blood. These receptors came from a man aged 30 to 39 in good health.

The chain recombines TRBV5-8 with TRBJ2-7; D perhaps matches TRBD1 (6 bases). From germline, CDR1 is SGHTS and CDR2 YDEGEE. There are 14 residues in the CDR3. Trimming left V 1 base short and J 3 bases short, with 11 bases between. The CDR3 spells CASSLRGILYEQYF. The CDR3 coding sequence is TGTGCCAGCAGCTTGAGGGGGATCCTCTACGAGCAGTACTTC.

V is TRBV7-9 and J is TRBJ1-6; 7 bases align to TRBD1. Germline V CDR1 and CDR2: SEHNR, FQNEAQ (reference sequence). The CDR3 has 15 amino acids. With 5 bases clipped from V and 7 bases from J, the junction kept 8 bases outside the gene matches. CDR3 in amino acids: CASSARQGGNSPLHF. CDR3 sequence (DNA): TGTGCCAGCAGCGCGCGACAGGGCGGCAATTCACCCCTCCACTTT.

The rearrangement links TRBV2 to TRBJ2-7; D is possibly TRBD1 (5 bases). V was cut by 6 bases and J by 5 bases, with 11 bases left in between. The length of the CDR3 is 12 residues. Germline CDR1 is SNHLY and CDR2 is FYNNEI. The CDR3 spells CASSETTDEQYF. CDR3 in DNA: TGTGCCAGCAGCGAAACGACAGACGAGCAGTACTTC.

The chain joins TRBV11-3 to TRBJ1-2; 12 bases are a match to TRBD1. The germline V gene has CDR1 SGHNT and CDR2 YENEEA. This CDR3 is 15 amino acids long. The J segment lost 5 bases and the V segment lost 5 bases, leaving 6 bases of the junction unmatched. The CDR3 DNA reads TGTGCCAGCAGCCTCGGGACAGGGGGCAAATATGGCTACACCTTC. Its protein product is CASSLGTGGKYGYTF.

This chain joins TRBV30 and TRBJ1-6, with D maybe TRBD1 (5 bases). The CDR3 sequence is 14 residues long. Trimming left V 2 bases short and J 9 bases short, with 14 bases between. The V gene's germline CDR1 is GTSNPN and CDR2 SVGIG (reference sequence). The CDR3 loop reads CAWSSSQGGSPLHF. In nucleotides, the CDR3 is TGTGCCTGGAGTTCTTCTCAGGGTGGTTCACCCCTCCACTTT.

The gene calls are TRBV28 and TRBJ2-7; D might be TRBD2 (5 bases). Germline V gene data show CDR1 as MDHEN and CDR2 as SYDVKM. V lost 8 bases to trimming and J lost 2 bases, with 16 bases between them. The CDR3 has 14 residues. Here the CDR3 reads CASGSPGTTYEQYF. As DNA, the CDR3 is TGTGCCAGCGGCTCCCCGGGAACTACCTACGAGCAGTACTTC.

This clone has a count of ten or more. The rearrangement uses TRBV7-9 and TRBJ1-2; no definite D call. Germline loops: CDR1 SEHNR, CDR2 FQNEAQ (reference sequence). Trimming removed 4 bases from V and 4 bases from J, with 13 bases in between. CDR3 length: 14 amino acids. CDR3 region: CASSSTLGSYGYTF. For the CDR3, the DNA is TGTGCCAGCAGCTCCACCCTGGGGAGCTATGGCTACACCTTC.

The chain uses TRBV11-2 and TRBJ2-1, with unresolved D. The CDR3 sequence is 14 residues long. Trimming took off 10 bases at V and 3 bases at J, with 16 bases between the two ends. Germline CDR1 SGHAT, CDR2 FQNNGV. The CDR3: CAILQLPRYNEQFF. In DNA, the CDR3 is TGTGCCATTCTCCAACTTCCCCGCTACAATGAGCAGTTCTTC.

The chain links TRBV3-1 (or the pseudogene TRBV3-2) to TRBJ1-2, with TRBD1 identical over 9 bases. The CDR3 contains 14 residues. The junction had 7 bases not matched to a gene; V was cut back by 6 bases and J by 5 bases. Germline V gene sequence: CDR1 LGHDT, CDR2 YNNKEL (reference sequence). Written as DNA, the CDR3 is TGTGCCAGCAGGCCCCGGGACAGGGCGTATGGCTACACCTTC. Translation gives CASRPRDRAYGYTF.

This clone is a singleton in its sample. V gene TRBV24-1 combines with J gene TRBJ2-1; 8 bases agree with TRBD2. V lost 0 bases to trimming and J lost 7 bases; unmatched junction nucleotides: 4. The CDR3 has 15 residues. Germline CDR1 is KGHDR and CDR2 is SFDVKD. CDR3 region: CATSDLAAGENEQFF. The CDR3 DNA sequence: TGTGCCACCAGTGATTTGGCAGCGGGAGAGAATGAGCAGTTCTTC.

The chain couples TRBV6-5 to TRBJ1-1; D is possibly TRBD1 (5 bases). This CDR3 is built from 14 residues. Germline values: CDR1 MNHEY, CDR2 SVGAGI. V was shortened by 5 bases and J by 0 bases, with 10 bases between the two germline ends. The CDR3, as DNA: TGTGCCAGCAGTCCGGGGGGGGTGAACACTGAAGCTTTCTTT. It translates to CASSPGGVNTEAFF.

The chain is built from TRBV5-1 and TRBJ1-4, with 7 bases identical to TRBD1. This CDR3 has 14 residues. V shed 0 bases and J 5 bases; nucleotides not matched to a gene: 1. Germline CDR1 SGHRS, CDR2 YFSETQ. CDR3 protein: CASSLAQGNEKLFF. CDR3 coding DNA: TGCGCCAGCAGCTTGGCACAGGGGAATGAAAAACTGTTTTTT. The full variable domain, its missing parts supplied by reference TRBV5-1 and TRBJ1-4, is KAGVTQTPRYLIKTRGQQVTLSCSPISGHRSVSWYQQTPGQGLQFLFEYFSETQRNKGNFPGRFSGRQFSNSRSEMNVSTLELGDSALYLCASSLAQGNEKLFFGSGTQLSVL.

This sequence joins TRBV14 and TRBJ1-6; TRBD1 might be the D (5 bases). The germline V gene encodes CDR1 SGHDN and CDR2 FVKESK. The CDR3 loop spans 15 amino acids. The ends were cut back, 2 bases at V and 3 bases at J, with 8 bases in the middle. CDR3 amino acids: CASSQSQGYNSPLHF. The DNA of the CDR3 is TGTGCCAGCAGCCAAAGTCAGGGCTATAATTCACCCCTCCACTTT.

The rearrangement links TRBV9 to TRBJ1-6; D is unclear. This CDR3 comprises 15 residues. Germline loops: CDR1 SGDLS, CDR2 YYNGEE. Trimming cost V 1 base and J 7 bases, with 12 bases left between them. The CDR3 region is CASSVSTGDNSPLHF. CDR3 bases: TGTGCCAGCAGCGTATCAACCGGAGACAATTCACCCCTCCACTTT.

The chain employs TRBV30 and TRBJ2-2; D may be TRBD2 (6 bases). Looked up from germline, CDR1 is GTSNPN and CDR2 is SVGIG (reference sequence). The V gene lost 4 bases and the J gene lost 2 bases, with 20 bases spanning the gap. This CDR3 is 17 amino acids long. The CDR3 DNA reads as TGTGCCTGGAACATCCCCACACCCGGGACTAACACCGGGGAGCTGTTTTTT. It is translated as CAWNIPTPGTNTGELFF.

V usage is TRBV18 and J usage is TRBJ2-7; TRBD2 matches at 8 bases. Trimming at V came to 4 bases and at J to 7 bases, leaving 12 bases not matched to a gene. There are 15 residues in the CDR3. The germline V gene has CDR1 KGHSH and CDR2 LQKENI. CDR3 residues: CASSLEGSGSVEQYF. CDR3 nucleotide sequence: TGTGCCAGCTCACTCGAGGGGAGCGGGAGTGTGGAGCAGTACTTC.

The chain uses TRBV3-1 (or the pseudogene TRBV3-2) and TRBJ1-1; TRBD1 is a possible D gene (6 bases). Germline lookup yields CDR1 LGHDT and CDR2 YNNKEL (reference sequence). Trimming shortened V by 4 bases and J by 7 bases, and 10 bases separated the two germline ends. This CDR3 has 12 residues. CDR3: CASSLRDIEAFF. The CDR3 DNA reads TGTGCCAGCAGCCTCCGGGACATTGAAGCTTTCTTT.

This clone was observed once. The rearrangement links TRBV7-9 to TRBJ2-7; maybe TRBD1 (5 bases). Trimming stripped 4 bases from V and 0 bases from J, with 7 bases between. Germline CDR1 is SEHNR and CDR2 is FQNEAQ (reference sequence). The CDR3 length is 13 residues. CDR3 coding DNA: TGTGCCAGCAGCTCACAGGTCTCCTACGAGCAGTACTTC. Residues: CASSSQVSYEQYF.

The chain links TRBV6-2 or TRBV6-3 to TRBJ2-7; the match to TRBD1 covers 8 bases. CDR1 and CDR2 from the germline V gene are MNHEY and SVGEGT. With 4 bases clipped from V and 6 bases from J, the junction kept 8 bases outside the gene matches. The CDR3 totals 14 residues. The CDR3 reads CASSFSPQGAEQYF. The CDR3 nucleotides read TGTGCCAGCAGTTTTAGCCCGCAGGGGGCCGAGCAGTACTTC.

This clone was detected once. This rearrangement joins TRBV28 to TRBJ2-6; no definite D call. The CDR3 contains 13 residues. The V end lost 5 bases, the J end lost 4 bases, and 6 bases lay between the germline ends. Germline V gene data show CDR1 as MDHEN and CDR2 as SYDVKM. CDR3 coding DNA: TGTGCCAGCAGTCCCTCGGGGGCCAACGTCCTGACTTTC. Translating it yields CASSPSGANVLTF.

The J gene is TRBJ1-6, the V gene TRBV7-2; 9 bases align to TRBD1. V lost 5 bases to trimming and J lost 7 bases; unmatched junction nucleotides: 9. This CDR3 spans 16 amino acids. Germline V gives CDR1 SGHTA, CDR2 FQGNSA. CDR3 protein: CASSHGRGQGNSPLHF. The CDR3 DNA is TGTGCCAGCAGCCACGGACGGGGACAGGGCAATTCACCCCTCCACTTT. The variable domain in full, completed from reference TRBV7-2 and TRBJ1-6, reads GAGVSQSPSNKVTEKGKDVELRCDPISGHTALYWYRQSLGQGLEFLIYFQGNSAPDKSGLPSDRFSAERTGGSVSTLTIQRTQQEDSAVYLCASSHGRGQGNSPLHFGNGTRLTVT.